This T cell receptor (beta chain) was obtained from a study of shared clonotypes between healthy human individuals. About the research overall: The donor group consisted of two women and a few men, aged 18 to 49.

Study-wide points: Around 5.4% of naive CD4 clonotypes were common to a handful of donors.

Note on this clone: Its antigen is not identified.

The table came from immunoSEQ multiplex PCR; TCRdb's copy has only in-frame clones and leaves some out. The sample includes a few hundred thousand clones, about 97% of them seen just once. Caucasian adults living in Nashville, Tennessee, provided all samples. Input material: naive CD4+ T cells sorted from blood. Subset reported: CD45RA+ positively selected. This TCR derives from a woman between 25 and 40 years old in good health.

CDR3 in amino acids: CASQDQSNSPLHF. CDR3 DNA: TGTGCCAGCCAGGATCAAAGTAATTCACCCCTCCACTTT. The chain has TRBV6-6 and TRBJ1-6; D uncertain. Germline V gene data show CDR1 as MNHNY and CDR2 as SVGAGI (reference sequence). The CDR3 covers 13 residues. Trimming shortened V by 8 bases and J by 6 bases, and 11 bases separated the two germline ends.